This TCR beta chain emerged from a study of T cell responses to AZD1222 COVID-19 vaccine. The data were produced by immunoSEQ multiplex PCR, yet TCRdb's version contains in-frame clones alone and is incomplete. The sample lists some 98,000 clones, more than 70% occurring once. The ends were cut back, 4 bases at V and 4 bases at J, with 10 bases in the middle. This CDR3 contains 14 residues. Germline V CDR1 and CDR2: MDHEN, SYDVKM. The source is an adult who received the AZD1222 COVID-19 vaccine. The V gene is TRBV28, the J gene TRBJ2-2; no definite D call. The sample in question was peripheral blood, obtained 28 days after the second AZD1222 dose. CDR3 loop: CASSSGGSTGELFF. In nucleotides, the CDR3 is TGTGCCAGCAGTTCGGGTGGAAGCACCGGGGAGCTGTTTTTT.